The present entry profiles one T cell receptor (beta chain) with its context. The antigen remains unidentified. Libraries were prepared by immunoSEQ multiplex PCR; TCRdb keeps only in-frame clonotypes and omits some of them. This repertoire shows fewer than 2.5 million clones, 80% to 95% found once; its top ten account for roughly 0.39%. This entry belongs to a study of shared clonotypes between healthy human individuals. Trimming left V 3 bases short and J 9 bases short, with 6 bases between. Germline assignment: CDR1 MNHEY and CDR2 SMNVEV (reference sequence). The CDR3 runs 11 residues. Study-level findings and limits: Enrolling few donors narrowed the genetic and exposure-history diversity that was represented.

Sequenced input: naive CD4+ T cells from PBMCs. The subset: CD45RA+ positively selected. The sequence was collected from a man younger than 30 in good health. Some clones in this sample may be carry-over from other donors' samples. J is TRBJ2-1 and V is TRBV27; D gene ambiguous. The CDR3 loop reads CASSFRLEQFF. The CDR3 nucleotides are TGTGCCAGCAGTTTTCGGCTTGAGCAGTTCTTC.